This T cell receptor (beta chain) was obtained from a study of technical replicates of blood from a few donors. The assay was immunoSEQ multiplex PCR, and TCRdb's table has in-frame clones only and misses some. Among tens of thousands of clones, 94% were seen once, and the ten largest hold 0.25%. The V segment lost 3 bases and the J segment 1 base; nucleotides outside the gene matches: 2. CDR1 and CDR2 from the germline V gene are SQVTM and ANQGSEA. CDR3 length equals 13 residues. This chain uses TRBV29-1 with TRBJ1-1; 7 nucleotides line up with TRBD1. Sequencing was done on a sample of T cells isolated from PBMCs. This TCR came from a human donor in good health. The CDR3 DNA follows: TGCAGCGTTGACCGGGACAGGAACACTGAAGCTTTCTTT. It specifies CSVDRDRNTEAFF.